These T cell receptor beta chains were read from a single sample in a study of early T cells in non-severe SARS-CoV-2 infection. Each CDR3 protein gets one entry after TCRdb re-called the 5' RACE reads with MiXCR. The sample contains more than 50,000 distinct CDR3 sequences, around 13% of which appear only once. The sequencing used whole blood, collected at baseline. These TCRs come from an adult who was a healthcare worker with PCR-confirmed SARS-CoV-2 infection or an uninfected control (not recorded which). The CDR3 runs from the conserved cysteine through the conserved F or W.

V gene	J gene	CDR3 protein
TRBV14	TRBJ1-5	CASSQDRNQPQHF
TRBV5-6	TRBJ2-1	CASSSPGLAHYNEQFF
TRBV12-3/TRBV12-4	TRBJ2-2	CASSRTHRNGELFF
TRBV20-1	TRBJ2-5	CSAPRGLAGGRETQYF
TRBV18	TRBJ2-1	CASSPNTGRNNEQFF
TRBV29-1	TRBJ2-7	CSVEDYGTSGGGKQYF
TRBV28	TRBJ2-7	CASSLGTGGQSYEQYF
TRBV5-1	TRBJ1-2	CASSSGPGPYGYTF
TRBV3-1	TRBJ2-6	CASSASGGAAFSGANVLTF
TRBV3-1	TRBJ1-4	CASSHPPGTGREKLFF